A single sample gave rise to the 4 T cell receptor beta chains below, sequenced in a study of blood T cell repertoires in COVID-19. Assay: immunoSEQ multiplex PCR; the TCRdb copy retains only in-frame clones and omits some. The sample records roughly 350,000 clones, around 85% being singletons. Sequencing was done on a sample of peripheral blood. The source is a woman aged 18 to 35 with acute or convalescent COVID-19.

This clone was seen only once. This chain joins TRBV10-3 and TRBJ1-1; TRBD1 might be the D (6 bases). Per the germline V gene, CDR1 is ENHRY and CDR2 is SYGVKD. The V end was cut by 11 bases, the J end by 0 bases, with 16 bases between. The CDR3 is 14 amino acids. CDR3 amino acids: CACKVGTLNTEAFF. As DNA, the CDR3 is TGTGCCTGCAAGGTGGGGACATTGAACACTGAAGCTTTCTTT.

This clone was counted only a few times. The chain is built from TRBV6-5 and TRBJ1-5; D ambiguous. Germline CDR1 is MNHEY and CDR2 is SVGAGI. V was pared by 10 bases and J by 3 bases, with 13 bases between. This CDR3 comprises 13 residues. CDR3 protein: CAISGFYNQPQHF. The CDR3 region has the DNA TGTGCCATCAGCGGGTTTTACAATCAGCCCCAGCATTTT.

This chain uses TRBV9 with TRBJ1-4; 9 positions agree with TRBD1. Germline CDR1 is SGDLS and CDR2 is YYNGEE. V dropped 4 bases and J dropped 8; count of bases not matched to a gene: 6. The CDR3 has 14 residues. CDR3 nucleotide sequence: TGTGCCAGCAGCCCATCCGGGACAGGGGAAAAACTGTTTTTT. It encodes CASSPSGTGEKLFF.

The genes are TRBV12-2 and TRBJ2-1; the table names TRBD2, a call not compared with the DNA. TRBV12-2 is annotated as a pseudogene. The CDR3 is 12 amino acids. The CDR3 sequence: CASRLGSYEQFF. In DNA, the CDR3 is TGTGCAAGTCGCTTAGGTAGTTATGAGCAGTTCTTC.